This TCR beta chain was sequenced during a study of blood T cells in healthy people across ages (dated by TCRdb to the mid-2010s). Study-wide context: In model experiments, template switching captured roughly one uniquely barcoded TCR beta cDNA molecule for every two T cells. Age-related changes in TCR beta repertoire diversity were measured in the study by deep sequencing normalized with unique cDNA molecular identifiers. Four age groups were formed from the donors: young (average about 15 years), middle-aged (just under 40), aged (around 62) and long-lived (about 80). Using the same blood draw, the study looked at two additional independent replicas of 1 million unique cDNA reads for two donors, one aged 18 to 30 and the other aged 80 or older.

Library creation used 5' RACE. Sequencing relied on an Illumina HiSeq 2500. A second roughly 7 to 11 cycle PCR used a sample-barcoded 5' primer and a J-beta primer mix. Each TCR beta cDNA molecule received a unique molecular identifier from a template-switch 5' adaptor carrying 12 random nucleotides. Each sample yielded at least 2.5 million CDR3-containing paired-end reads. The Mint cDNA synthesis kit, primed by a TRBC-specific oligonucleotide, was used to synthesize first-strand cDNA from all RNA. After uracil-DNA glycosylase treatment, a first 18-cycle PCR used universal primers M1SS and BC2_uni_R on all cDNA. Per the original workflow: For normalization, 1 million high-quality reads, each with a distinct molecular identifier, were randomly selected from each sample. Instead of being binned into consensus sequences, reads with shared molecular identifiers were discarded. MiTCR, set to a Q25 quality threshold and the strictest error-elimination algorithm, was used for CDR3 identification, clonotype clustering and error correction. A nonparametric unseen species model with Euler transformation was used to estimate a lower bound on total TCR beta diversity. TCRdb applied fastp at Q25 and MiXCR to the public reads, then kept only in-frame beta chains. Each entry merges the rows of one CDR3 protein and shows their most common DNA and genes. The V and J calls, along with clone size, are taken from TCRdb and not from the paper's own processing. The sample contains around 780,000 distinct CDR3 sequences, roughly 25% of them found a single time. Together, the top ten hold over 2.5% of the sample.

The approximately 41 donors, aged about 6 to 95 years, were systemically healthy Caucasian individuals from Russia. Each donor gave around 9.9 milliliters of peripheral blood, collected into EDTA-treated Vacutainer tubes. Ficoll-Paque density-gradient centrifugation was used to isolate PBMCs, with at least 7 million per sample. Total RNA was extracted from PBMCs with Trizol reagent, with at least 5.5 micrograms obtained per sample. For every donor, an aliquot of PBMCs went through flow cytometry to measure the percentages of naive CD45RAhigh/CD27high T cells. Looking up the germline V gene (reference sequence) yields CDR1 LNHDA and CDR2 SQIVND. A distance of 13 bases separates the germline ends of V and J, which lose 3 bases and 6 bases respectively. The CDR3 numbers 14 residues from cysteine through phenylalanine. CDR3 DNA is the only sequence kept; it has 42 bases, read in frame from the first base.

Broad study findings and their caveats: A strong correlation was found between observed TCR beta diversity and the percentage of naive T cells measured by flow cytometry. Estimates of total diversity from one million sequenced T cells were regarded as lower bounds and underestimates. Donor CMV infection status was unknown, potentially confounding age-related changes in expanded clonotypes. Since profiling was done on bulk unsorted PBMCs, naive and antigen-experienced compartments could not be conclusively compared. The long-lived group showed more naive CD4+ T cells, fewer expanded clones and increased TCR diversity than the aged group, suggesting age selection. As age increased, observed TCR beta diversity per million T cells dropped in a roughly linear way, and a significant reduction was already evident by age 40.

Notes on this clonotype: What this receptor recognizes is not known. The input lacks base qualities; no much larger clone sits a single base away.

The sample was also linked to a second study, of T cells of mothers and their children. In that second paper, the authors write: The donors were nine systemically healthy Caucasian individuals, made up of three mothers and their six children. cDNA synthesis consumed the entire amount of extracted RNA, loaded at around 1.5 ug RNA in each 15 ul reaction. Sample barcodes and 2-4 random nucleotides were added via the M1S primer in the second PCR. Over 8 million TCR beta CDR3 reads were obtained for each mother, and 2.7 million or so reads were obtained for each child. Thymic selection similarly shapes TCR recombination output in related and unrelated pairs, with minor effect from inherited differences. Normalized repertoire overlap was always found to be slightly, but never significantly, higher in related mother-child pairs than in unrelated mother-child pairs. No persistent microchimeric T cell clones were found, with a detection sensitivity of 80 to 100 clones per million clonotypes. In the study, deep NGS was used to compare the TCR beta repertoires of mothers and children, and features distinguishing related mother-child pairs from unrelated individuals were sought. On average, the children were about 12 +/- 4 years old, while the mothers were about 38 +/- 4 years old. After adapters were ligated using NEBNext reagents, the libraries underwent 100+100 nt paired-end sequencing on an Illumina HiSeq 2000. To prevent cross-contamination, the mother and child libraries were prepared one month apart and sequenced in separate runs. Between roughly 500,000 and 2,300,000 distinct TCR beta clonotypes were identified per donor. Naive TCR beta clonotypes were estimated from low-frequency clonotypes matched to each donor's FACS-determined naive share, without sorting.

The sequence derives from a boy under 18 in good health. Sequencing was performed on blood. Rearrangement joined TRBV19 to TRBJ2-3, with the D gene uncertain. The nucleotide sequence reads as follows: TGTGCCAGTAGTATCGGGCCAATAGGGGATACGCAGTATTTT. The encoded protein is CASSIGPIGDTQYF.